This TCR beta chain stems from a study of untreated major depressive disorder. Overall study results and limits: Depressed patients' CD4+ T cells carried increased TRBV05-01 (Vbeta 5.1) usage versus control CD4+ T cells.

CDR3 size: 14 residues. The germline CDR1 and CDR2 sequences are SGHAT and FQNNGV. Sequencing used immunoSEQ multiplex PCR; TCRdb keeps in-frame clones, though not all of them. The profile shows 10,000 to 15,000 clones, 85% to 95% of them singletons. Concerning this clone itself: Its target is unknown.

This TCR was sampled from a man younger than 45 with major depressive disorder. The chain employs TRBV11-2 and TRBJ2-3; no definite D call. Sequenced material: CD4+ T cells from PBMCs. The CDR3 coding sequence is TGTGCTACTAAAGGTAGTTACGGCACAGATACGCAGTATTTT. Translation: CATKGSYGTDTQYF.